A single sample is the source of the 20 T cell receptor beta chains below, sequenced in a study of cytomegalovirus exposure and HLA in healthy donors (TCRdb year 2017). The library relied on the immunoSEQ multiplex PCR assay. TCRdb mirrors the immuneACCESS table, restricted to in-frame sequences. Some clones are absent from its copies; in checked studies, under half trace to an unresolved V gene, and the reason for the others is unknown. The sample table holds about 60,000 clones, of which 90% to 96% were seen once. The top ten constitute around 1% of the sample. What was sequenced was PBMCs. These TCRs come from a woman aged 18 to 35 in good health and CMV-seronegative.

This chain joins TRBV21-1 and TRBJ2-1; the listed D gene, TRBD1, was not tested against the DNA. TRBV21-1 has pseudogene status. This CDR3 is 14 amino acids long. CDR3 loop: CASSRRTGYNEQFF. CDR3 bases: TGTGCCAGCAGCCGCCGGACAGGCTACAATGAGCAGTTCTTC.

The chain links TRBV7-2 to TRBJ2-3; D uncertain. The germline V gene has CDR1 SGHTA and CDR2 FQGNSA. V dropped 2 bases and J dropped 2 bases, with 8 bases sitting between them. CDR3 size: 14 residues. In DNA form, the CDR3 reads TGTGCCAGCAGCTTACCCGCGGACACAGATACGCAGTATTTT. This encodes CASSLPADTDTQYF.

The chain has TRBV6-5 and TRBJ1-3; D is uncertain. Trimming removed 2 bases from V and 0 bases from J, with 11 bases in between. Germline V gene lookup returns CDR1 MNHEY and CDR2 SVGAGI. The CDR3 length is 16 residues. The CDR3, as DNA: TGTGCCAGCAGTTACGGTCTGGGAGACTCTGGAAACACCATATATTTT. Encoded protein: CASSYGLGDSGNTIYF.

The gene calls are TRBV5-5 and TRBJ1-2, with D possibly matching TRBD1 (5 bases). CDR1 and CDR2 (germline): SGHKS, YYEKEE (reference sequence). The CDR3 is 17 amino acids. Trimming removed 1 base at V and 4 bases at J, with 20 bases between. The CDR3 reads CASSLFGEVGLGYGYTF. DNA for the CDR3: TGTGCCAGCAGCTTGTTTGGGGAGGTGGGGCTGGGCTATGGCTACACCTTC.

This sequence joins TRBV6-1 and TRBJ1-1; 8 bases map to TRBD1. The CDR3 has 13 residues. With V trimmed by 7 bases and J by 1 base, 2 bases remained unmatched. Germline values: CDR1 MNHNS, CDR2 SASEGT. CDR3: CASKTGANTEAFF. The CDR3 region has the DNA TGTGCCAGCAAGACAGGGGCGAACACTGAAGCTTTCTTT.

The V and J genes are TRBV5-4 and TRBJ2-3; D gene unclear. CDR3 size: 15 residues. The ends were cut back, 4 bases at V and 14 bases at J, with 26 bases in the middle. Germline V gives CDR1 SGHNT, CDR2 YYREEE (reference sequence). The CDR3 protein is CASSPAGLAAHMGYF. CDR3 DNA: TGTGCCAGCAGCCCGGCCGGTCTGGCGGCCCACATGGGGTATTTT.

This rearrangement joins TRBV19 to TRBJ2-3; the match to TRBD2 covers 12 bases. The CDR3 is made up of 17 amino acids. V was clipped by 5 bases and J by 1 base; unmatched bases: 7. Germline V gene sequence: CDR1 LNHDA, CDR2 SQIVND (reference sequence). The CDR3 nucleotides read TGTGCCAGTAGTCCCGGACTAGCGGGAATTCGCACAGATACGCAGTATTTT. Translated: CASSPGLAGIRTDTQYF.

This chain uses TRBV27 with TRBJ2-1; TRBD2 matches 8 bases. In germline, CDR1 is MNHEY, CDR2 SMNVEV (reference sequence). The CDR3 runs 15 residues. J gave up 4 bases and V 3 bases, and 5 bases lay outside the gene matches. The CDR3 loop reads CASSLWLAGYNEQFF. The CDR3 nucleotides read TGTGCCAGCAGTTTGTGGCTAGCGGGTTACAATGAGCAGTTCTTC.

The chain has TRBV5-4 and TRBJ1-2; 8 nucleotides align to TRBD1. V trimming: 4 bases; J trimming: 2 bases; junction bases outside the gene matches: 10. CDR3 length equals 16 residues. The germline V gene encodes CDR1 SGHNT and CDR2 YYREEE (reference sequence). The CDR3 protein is CASSPGTGYPNYGYTF. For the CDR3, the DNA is TGTGCCAGCAGCCCAGGGACAGGCTATCCAAACTATGGCTACACCTTC.

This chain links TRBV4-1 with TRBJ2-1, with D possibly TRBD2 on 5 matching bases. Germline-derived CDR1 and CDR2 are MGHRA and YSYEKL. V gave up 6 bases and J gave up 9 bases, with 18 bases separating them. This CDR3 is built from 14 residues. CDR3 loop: CASSPRPSLGEQFF. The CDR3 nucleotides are TGCGCCAGCAGTCCCCGCCCTAGCTTGGGTGAGCAGTTCTTC.

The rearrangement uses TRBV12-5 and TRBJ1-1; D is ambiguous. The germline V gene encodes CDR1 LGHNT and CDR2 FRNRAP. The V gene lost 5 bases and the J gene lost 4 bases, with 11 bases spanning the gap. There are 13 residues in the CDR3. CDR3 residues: CASGPSGVTEAFF. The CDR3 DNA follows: TGTGCTAGTGGTCCGAGCGGAGTCACTGAAGCTTTCTTT.

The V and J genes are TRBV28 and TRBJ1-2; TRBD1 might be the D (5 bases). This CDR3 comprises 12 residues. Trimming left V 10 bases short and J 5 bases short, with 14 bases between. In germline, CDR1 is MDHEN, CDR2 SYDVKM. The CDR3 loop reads CATNGGGYGYTF. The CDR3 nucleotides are TGTGCCACCAACGGGGGGGGGTATGGCTACACCTTC.

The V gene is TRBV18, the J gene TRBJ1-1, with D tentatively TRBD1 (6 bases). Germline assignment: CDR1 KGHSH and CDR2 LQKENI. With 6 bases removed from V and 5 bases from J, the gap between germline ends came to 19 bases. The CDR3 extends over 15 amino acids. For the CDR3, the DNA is TGTGCCAGCTCCCCCCCCGGCAGGGGCCGAACTGAAGCTTTCTTT. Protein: CASSPPGRGRTEAFF.

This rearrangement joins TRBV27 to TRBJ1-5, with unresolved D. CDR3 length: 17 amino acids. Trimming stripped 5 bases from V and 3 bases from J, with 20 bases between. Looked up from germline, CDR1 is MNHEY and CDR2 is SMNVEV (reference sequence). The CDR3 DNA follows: TGTGCCAGCAGTAGCGGACCCGGCAGGAGGCCCAATCAGCCCCAGCATTTT. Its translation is CASSSGPGRRPNQPQHF.

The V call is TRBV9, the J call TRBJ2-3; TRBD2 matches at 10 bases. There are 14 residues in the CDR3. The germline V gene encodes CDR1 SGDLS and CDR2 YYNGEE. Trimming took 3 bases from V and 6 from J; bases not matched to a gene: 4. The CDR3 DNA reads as TGTGCCAGCAGCGGGCTAGCGGGAGTGGATACGCAGTATTTT. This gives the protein CASSGLAGVDTQYF.

Written as DNA, the CDR3 is TGTGCCAGCAGCCCACAGGGGCCCCCCTACAATGAGCAGTTCTTC. Amino acids: CASSPQGPPYNEQFF. The V and J genes are TRBV28 and TRBJ2-1; TRBD1 matches at 7 bases. V shed 6 bases, J shed 2 bases, and the junction held 7 bases outside the gene matches. This CDR3 contains 15 residues. CDR1 and CDR2 from the germline V gene are MDHEN and SYDVKM.

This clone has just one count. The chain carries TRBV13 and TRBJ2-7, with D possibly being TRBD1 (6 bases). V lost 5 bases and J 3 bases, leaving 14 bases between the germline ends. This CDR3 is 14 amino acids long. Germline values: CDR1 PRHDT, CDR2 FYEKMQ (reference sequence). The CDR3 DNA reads TGTGCCAGCAGCCAGAACCCGACAGGCTACGAGCAGTACTTC. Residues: CASSQNPTGYEQYF.

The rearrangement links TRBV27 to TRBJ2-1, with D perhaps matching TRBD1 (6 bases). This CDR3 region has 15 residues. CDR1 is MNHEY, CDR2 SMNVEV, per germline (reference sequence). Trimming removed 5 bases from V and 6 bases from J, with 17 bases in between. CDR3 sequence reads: CASSPRTATFNEQFF. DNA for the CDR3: TGTGCCAGCAGTCCCAGGACAGCGACTTTCAATGAGCAGTTCTTC.

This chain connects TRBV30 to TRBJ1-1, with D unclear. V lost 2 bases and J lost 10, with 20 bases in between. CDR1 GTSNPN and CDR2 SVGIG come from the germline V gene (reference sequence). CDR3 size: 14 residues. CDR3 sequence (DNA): TGTGCCTGGAGTCCATTCCCGGCCGGTAGGAGAGCTTTCTTT. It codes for CAWSPFPAGRRAFF.

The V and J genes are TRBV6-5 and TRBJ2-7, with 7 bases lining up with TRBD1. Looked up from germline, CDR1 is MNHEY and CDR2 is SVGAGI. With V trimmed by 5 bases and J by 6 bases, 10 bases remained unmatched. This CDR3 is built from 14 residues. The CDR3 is CASSEGEGAAEQYF. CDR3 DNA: TGTGCCAGCAGTGAAGGTGAGGGGGCGGCCGAGCAGTACTTC.